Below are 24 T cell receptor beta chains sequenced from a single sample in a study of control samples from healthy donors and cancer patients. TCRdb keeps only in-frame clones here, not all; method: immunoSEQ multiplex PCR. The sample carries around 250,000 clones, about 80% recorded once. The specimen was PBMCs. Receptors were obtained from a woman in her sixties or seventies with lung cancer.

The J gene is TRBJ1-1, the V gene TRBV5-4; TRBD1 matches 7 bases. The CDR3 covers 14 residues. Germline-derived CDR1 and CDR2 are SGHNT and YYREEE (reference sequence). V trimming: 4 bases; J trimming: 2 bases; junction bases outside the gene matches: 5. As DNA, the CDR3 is TGTGCCAGCAGCCCACAGGGGCGAAACACTGAAGCTTTCTTT. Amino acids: CASSPQGRNTEAFF.

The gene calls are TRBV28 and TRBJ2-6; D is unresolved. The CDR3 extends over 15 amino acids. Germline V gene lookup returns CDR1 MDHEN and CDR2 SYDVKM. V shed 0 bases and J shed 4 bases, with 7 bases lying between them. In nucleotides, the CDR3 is TGTGCCAGCAGTTTATGGGGTCCAGGGGCCAACGTCCTGACTTTC. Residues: CASSLWGPGANVLTF.

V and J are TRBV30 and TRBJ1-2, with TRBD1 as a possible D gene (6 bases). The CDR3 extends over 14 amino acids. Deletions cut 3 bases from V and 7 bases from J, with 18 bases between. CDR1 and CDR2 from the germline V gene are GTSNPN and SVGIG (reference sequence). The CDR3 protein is CAWRQPGGAFGYTF. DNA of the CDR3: TGTGCCTGGAGACAACCTGGGGGCGCCTTTGGCTACACCTTC.

In DNA form, the CDR3 reads TGTGCCAGCAGCCCGACTAGCGGGGGGAGGCGAGAGACCCAGTACTTC. It specifies CASSPTSGGRRETQYF. The rearrangement uses TRBV3-1 (or the pseudogene TRBV3-2) and TRBJ2-5, with 13 bases identical to TRBD2. CDR1 is LGHDT and CDR2 is YNNKEL in the germline V gene (reference sequence). There are 16 residues in the CDR3. J lost 4 bases, V lost 4 bases, and 6 bases had no gene match.

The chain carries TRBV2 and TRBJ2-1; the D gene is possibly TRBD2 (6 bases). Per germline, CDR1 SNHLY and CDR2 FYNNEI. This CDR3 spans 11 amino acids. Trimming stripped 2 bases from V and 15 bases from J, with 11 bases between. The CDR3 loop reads CASSESLATFF. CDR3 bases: TGTGCCAGCAGTGAAAGCCTAGCGACGTTCTTC.

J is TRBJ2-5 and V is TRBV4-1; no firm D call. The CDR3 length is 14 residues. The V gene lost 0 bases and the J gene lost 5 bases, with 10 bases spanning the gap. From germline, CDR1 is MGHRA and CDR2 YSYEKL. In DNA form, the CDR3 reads TGCGCCAGCAGCCAAGAACAAACTTGGGAGACCCAGTACTTC. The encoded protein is CASSQEQTWETQYF.

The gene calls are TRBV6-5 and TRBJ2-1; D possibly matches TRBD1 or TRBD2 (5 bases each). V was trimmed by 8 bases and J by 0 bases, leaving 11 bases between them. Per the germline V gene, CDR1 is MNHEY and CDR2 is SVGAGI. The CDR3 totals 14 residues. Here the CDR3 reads CASGGTSSYNEQFF. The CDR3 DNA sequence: TGTGCCAGCGGGGGTACGAGCTCCTACAATGAGCAGTTCTTC.

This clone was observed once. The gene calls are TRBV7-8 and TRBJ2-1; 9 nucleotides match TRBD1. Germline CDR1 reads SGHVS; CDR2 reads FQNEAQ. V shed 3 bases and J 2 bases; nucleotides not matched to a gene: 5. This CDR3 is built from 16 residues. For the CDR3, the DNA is TGTGCCAGCAGCTTCCAACAGGGGGCGACCTACAATGAGCAGTTCTTC. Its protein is CASSFQQGATYNEQFF.

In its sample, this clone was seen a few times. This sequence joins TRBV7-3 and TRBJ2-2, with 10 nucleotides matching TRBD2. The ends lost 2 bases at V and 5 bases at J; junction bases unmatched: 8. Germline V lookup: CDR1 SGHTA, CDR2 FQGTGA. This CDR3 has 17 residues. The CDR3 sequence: CASSLLAGGPRTGELFF. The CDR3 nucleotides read TGTGCCAGCAGCTTATTAGCGGGGGGACCAAGAACCGGGGAGCTGTTTTTT. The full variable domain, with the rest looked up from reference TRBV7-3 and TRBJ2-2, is GAGVSQTPSNKVTEKGKYVELRCDPISGHTALYWYRQSLGQGPEFLIYFQGTGAADDSGLPNDRFFAVRPEGSVSTLKIQRTERGDSAVYLCASSLLAGGPRTGELFFGEGSRLTVL.

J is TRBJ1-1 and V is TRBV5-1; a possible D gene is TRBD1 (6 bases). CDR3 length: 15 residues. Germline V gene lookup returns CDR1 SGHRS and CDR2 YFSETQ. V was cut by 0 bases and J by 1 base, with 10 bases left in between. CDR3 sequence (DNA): TGCGCCAGCAGCTTGGAAAACAGGGAGAACACTGAAGCTTTCTTT. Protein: CASSLENRENTEAFF.

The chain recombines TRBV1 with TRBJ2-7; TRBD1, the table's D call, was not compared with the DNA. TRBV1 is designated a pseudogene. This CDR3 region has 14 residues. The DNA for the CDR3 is TGCACCAGCAGCCAAGGCACAGATGCGTACGAGCAGTACTTC. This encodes CTSSQGTDAYEQYF.

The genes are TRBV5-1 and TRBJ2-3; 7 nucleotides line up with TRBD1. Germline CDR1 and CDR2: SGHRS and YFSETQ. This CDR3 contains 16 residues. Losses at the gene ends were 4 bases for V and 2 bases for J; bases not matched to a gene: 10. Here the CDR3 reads CASSGGTALFTDTQYF. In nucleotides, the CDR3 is TGCGCCAGCAGCGGTGGGACAGCCTTATTCACAGATACGCAGTATTTT.

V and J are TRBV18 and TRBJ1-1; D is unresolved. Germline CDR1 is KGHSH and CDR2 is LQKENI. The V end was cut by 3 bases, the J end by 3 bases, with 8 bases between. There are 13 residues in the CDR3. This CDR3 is CASSPSFDTEAFF. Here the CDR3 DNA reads TGTGCCAGCTCACCGAGTTTTGACACTGAAGCTTTCTTT.

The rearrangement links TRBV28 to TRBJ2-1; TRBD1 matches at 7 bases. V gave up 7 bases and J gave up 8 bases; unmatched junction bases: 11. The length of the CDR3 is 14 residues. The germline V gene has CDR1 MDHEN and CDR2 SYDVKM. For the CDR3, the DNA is TGTGCCAGCAATGTTAGGGGGCTCGGCCATGAGCAGTTCTTC. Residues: CASNVRGLGHEQFF.

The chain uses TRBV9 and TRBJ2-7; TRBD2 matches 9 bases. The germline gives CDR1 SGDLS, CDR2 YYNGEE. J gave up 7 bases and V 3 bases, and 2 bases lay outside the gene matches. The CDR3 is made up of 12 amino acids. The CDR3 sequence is CASSGTSGEQYF. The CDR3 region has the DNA TGTGCCAGCAGCGGAACTAGCGGGGAGCAGTACTTC. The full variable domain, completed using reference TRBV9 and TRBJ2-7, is DSGVTQTPKHLITATGQRVTLRCSPRSGDLSVYWYQQSLDQGLQFLIQYYNGEERAKGNILERFSAQQFPDLHSELNLSSLELGDSALYFCASSGTSGEQYFGPGTRLTVT.

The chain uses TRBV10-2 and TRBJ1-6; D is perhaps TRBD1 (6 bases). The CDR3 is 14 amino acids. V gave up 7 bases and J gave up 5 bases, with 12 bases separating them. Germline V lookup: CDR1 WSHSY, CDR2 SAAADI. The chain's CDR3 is CASNPGHHNSPLHF. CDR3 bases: TGCGCCAGCAACCCGGGACACCATAATTCACCCCTCCACTTT.

The chain's CDR3 is CASSLRLHGGDEQYF. The DNA for the CDR3 is TGTGCCAGCAGCTTAAGACTCCACGGAGGGGACGAGCAGTACTTC. The rearrangement uses TRBV13 and TRBJ2-7, with D perhaps TRBD2 (6 bases). This CDR3 is built from 15 residues. Germline CDR1 and CDR2: PRHDT and FYEKMQ (reference sequence). Trimming took 2 bases from V and 5 from J, leaving 16 bases between them.

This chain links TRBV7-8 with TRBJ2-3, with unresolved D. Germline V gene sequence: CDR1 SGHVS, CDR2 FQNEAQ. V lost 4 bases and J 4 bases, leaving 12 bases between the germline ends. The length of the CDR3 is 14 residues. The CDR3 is CASSSNLPADTQYF. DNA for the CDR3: TGTGCCAGCAGCTCCAACCTGCCCGCAGATACGCAGTATTTT.

CDR3 amino acids: CASSIARVPHYEQYF. The CDR3 nucleotides read TGTGCCAGTAGTATAGCCCGGGTCCCTCACTACGAGCAGTACTTC. The chain combines TRBV19 with TRBJ2-7; D is unresolved. This CDR3 region has 15 residues. V was clipped by 1 base and J by 3 bases, with 13 bases between them. Germline values: CDR1 LNHDA, CDR2 SQIVND (reference sequence).

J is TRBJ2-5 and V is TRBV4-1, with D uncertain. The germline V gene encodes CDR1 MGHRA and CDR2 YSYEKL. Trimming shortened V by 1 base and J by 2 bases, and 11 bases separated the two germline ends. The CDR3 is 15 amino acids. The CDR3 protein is CASSQVYGPQETQYF. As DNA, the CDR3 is TGCGCCAGCAGCCAAGTGTACGGGCCACAAGAGACCCAGTACTTC.

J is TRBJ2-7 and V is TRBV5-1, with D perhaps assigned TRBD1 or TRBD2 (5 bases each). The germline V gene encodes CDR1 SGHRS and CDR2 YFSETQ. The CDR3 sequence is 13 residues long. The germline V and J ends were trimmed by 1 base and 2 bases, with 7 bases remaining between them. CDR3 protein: CASSLWGTYEQYF. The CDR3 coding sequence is TGCGCCAGCAGCTTGTGGGGGACCTACGAGCAGTACTTC.

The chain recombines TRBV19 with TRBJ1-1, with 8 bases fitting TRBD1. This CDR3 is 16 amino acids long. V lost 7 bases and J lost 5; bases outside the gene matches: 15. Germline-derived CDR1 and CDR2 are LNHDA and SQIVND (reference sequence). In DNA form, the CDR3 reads TGTGCCAGTACCCTCGCGCGACAGGGGCTGGGGACTGAAGCTTTCTTT. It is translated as CASTLARQGLGTEAFF. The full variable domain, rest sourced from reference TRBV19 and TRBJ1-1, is DGGITQSPKYLFRKEGQNVTLSCEQNLNHDAMYWYRQDPGQGLRLIYYSQIVNDFQKGDIAEGYSVSREKKESFPLTVTSAQKNPTAFYLCASTLARQGLGTEAFFGQGTRLTVV.

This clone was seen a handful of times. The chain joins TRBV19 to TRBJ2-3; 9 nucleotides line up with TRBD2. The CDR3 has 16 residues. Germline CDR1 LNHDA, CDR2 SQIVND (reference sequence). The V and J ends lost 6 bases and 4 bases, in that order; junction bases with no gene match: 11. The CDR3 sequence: CASSGTSPIGADTQYF. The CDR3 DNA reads TGTGCCAGTAGCGGGACTAGCCCCATTGGGGCAGATACGCAGTATTTT. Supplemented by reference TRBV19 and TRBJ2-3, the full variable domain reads DGGITQSPKYLFRKEGQNVTLSCEQNLNHDAMYWYRQDPGQGLRLIYYSQIVNDFQKGDIAEGYSVSREKKESFPLTVTSAQKNPTAFYLCASSGTSPIGADTQYFGPGTRLTVL.

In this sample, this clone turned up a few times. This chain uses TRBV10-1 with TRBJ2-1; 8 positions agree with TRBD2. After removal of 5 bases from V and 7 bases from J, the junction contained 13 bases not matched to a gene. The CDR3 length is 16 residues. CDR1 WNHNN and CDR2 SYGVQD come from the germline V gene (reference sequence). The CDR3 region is CASSRVPGLEINEQFF. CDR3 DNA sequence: TGCGCCAGCAGTCGGGTACCGGGACTAGAAATAAATGAGCAGTTCTTC.